The 5 T cell receptor beta chains below were found in one sample sequenced in a study of T cell changes during pregnancy in multiple sclerosis. Generated by immunoSEQ multiplex PCR, the TCRdb table keeps only in-frame clones and is missing some. The table records under 75,000 clones, around 92% of them present only once. The sample consisted of peripheral blood, taken in the first trimester of pregnancy. Receptors were obtained from a female donor with multiple sclerosis, enrolled in a pregnancy study.

The chain joins TRBV6-5 to TRBJ2-5, with 7 bases aligning to TRBD1. The CDR3 spans 15 residues. V was pared by 2 bases and J by 2 bases, with 5 bases of the junction left unmatched. Germline-derived CDR1 and CDR2 are MNHEY and SVGAGI. The chain's CDR3 is CASSYLRQGQETQYF. The CDR3 region has the DNA TGTGCCAGCAGTTACCTTCGACAGGGACAAGAGACCCAGTACTTC.

The genes are TRBV10-1 and TRBJ1-2; TRBD1 matches 8 bases. J lost 6 bases, V lost 8 bases, and 17 bases had no gene match. The CDR3 spans 16 residues. The germline V gene encodes CDR1 WNHNN and CDR2 SYGVQD (reference sequence). The CDR3 spells CASSALPQGQGNGYTF. For the CDR3, the DNA is TGCGCCAGCTCTGCGTTACCCCAAGGACAGGGCAATGGCTACACCTTC.

The chain has TRBV30 and TRBJ2-1; 12 bases line up with TRBD2. Trimming took 5 bases from V and 5 from J; bases not matched to a gene: 13. Looked up from germline, CDR1 is GTSNPN and CDR2 is SVGIG (reference sequence). This CDR3 region has 17 residues. The CDR3 protein is CAWRLPLAGGQDNEQFF. The DNA for the CDR3 is TGTGCCTGGCGCCTACCTCTAGCGGGAGGGCAAGACAATGAGCAGTTCTTC.

The rearrangement uses TRBV7-9 and TRBJ2-7, with a weak D call TRBD2 (5 bases). Germline CDR1 is SEHNR and CDR2 is FQNEAQ (reference sequence). V was clipped by 5 bases and J by 2 bases, with 19 bases between them. The CDR3 has 16 residues. DNA of the CDR3: TGTGCCAGCAGCCTGTATCGAGGACTTACCACCTACGAGCAGTACTTC. Translated, it gives CASSLYRGLTTYEQYF.

J is TRBJ2-5 and V is TRBV27; weak D call: TRBD2 (7 bases). From germline, CDR1 is MNHEY and CDR2 SMNVEV (reference sequence). V was pared by 8 bases and J by 5 bases, with 12 bases between. The CDR3 is made up of 12 amino acids. In DNA form, the CDR3 reads TGTGCCAGCCGGGGGGCCAAGGAGACCCAGTACTTC. Its protein is CASRGAKETQYF.